Sequencing of this T cell receptor (beta chain) was carried out in a study of cytomegalovirus exposure and HLA in healthy donors. Study-level findings and limits: Accurate prediction of HLA-A and HLA-B alleles (for most subjects) was reportedly achieved from TCR beta sequences.

The CDR3 contains 17 residues. Germline CDR1 SGHAT, CDR2 FQNNGV. V trimming: 5 bases; J trimming: 5 bases; junction bases outside the gene matches: 9. The primer mix had 60 Vbeta and 13 Jbeta primers. Sequencing was performed with immunoSEQ multiplex PCR; in TCRdb, only in-frame clones are kept and a portion is missing. Counted here are about 130,000 clones, 60% to 80% occurring once; the ten biggest clones make up around 2%. In the case of this clone: Its specificity is unknown.

This TCR was recovered from a man aged 25 to 45 in good health and CMV-seronegative. The sample was PBMCs. The V call is TRBV11-2, the J call TRBJ2-2; 12 positions match TRBD2. The CDR3 DNA reads TGTGCCAGCAGCCTTCGACTAGCGGGAGAGTCAACCGGGGAGCTGTTTTTT. Its protein product is CASSLRLAGESTGELFF.